This is a list of T cell receptor beta chains from one sample in a study of T cells in Graves' hyperthyroidism and ophthalmopathy. TCRdb fed the multiplex PCR reads into MiXCR, producing one record per CDR3 protein. The profile shows some 530,000 distinct CDR3 sequences, roughly 22% of them singletons. The source material was blood. The source of these receptors is a woman aged 70 to 79 with Graves' ophthalmopathy. Each CDR3 is given with its conserved first and last residue. Fields, in order: J gene, clone size, CDR3 length, V gene, D gene, CDR3 DNA, CDR3 protein. The D gene is left open where the match is weak. Clone sizes are given selectively: once, few, many, or a class where the clone is expanded.

TRBJ1-2 | many | 15 | TRBV7-8 | - | TGTGCCAGCAGCTTCTCCCCGGACATCAACTATGGCTACACCTTC | CASSFSPDINYGYTF
TRBJ1-5 | - | 16 | TRBV7-2 | - | TGTGCCAGCAGCTTAAGGGAGGGGTCGGGCAATCAGCCCCAGCATTTT | CASSLREGSGNQPQHF
TRBJ1-2 | few | 13 | TRBV10-1 | - | TGCGCCAGCAGTCCAGGACAGACCTATGGCTACACCTTC | CASSPGQTYGYTF
TRBJ2-5 | once | 13 | TRBV3-1 | TRBD2 | TGTGCCAGCAGCGCCACGGGGGGGGAGACCCAGTACTTC | CASSATGGETQYF
TRBJ2-3 | many | 14 | TRBV12-3/TRBV12-4 | - | TGTGCCAGCAGTTTATTGCTAGGAGCAGATACGCAGTATTTT | CASSLLLGADTQYF
TRBJ2-1 | few | 16 | TRBV9 | - | TGTGCCAGCAGCCTCCGAGCGGAGGGCTACTACAATGAGCAGTTCTTC | CASSLRAEGYYNEQFF
TRBJ1-2 | few | 13 | TRBV5-1 | - | TGCGCCAGCAGCTTCGATGTGAAGAAGGGCTACACCTTC | CASSFDVKKGYTF
TRBJ1-1 | many | 18 | TRBV12-5 | TRBD1 | TGTGCTAGTGGTTTGGTAGACAGGGGATGGGAAAGGAACACTGAAGCTTTCTTT | CASGLVDRGWERNTEAFF
TRBJ1-2 | - | 13 | TRBV12-3/TRBV12-4 | - | TGTGCCAGCAAACCAGACAGGAACTATGGCTACACCTTC | CASKPDRNYGYTF
TRBJ1-5 | - | 17 | TRBV4-2 | - | TGTGCCAGCAGCCAAGGGGGAAGTGATGTATTCAATCAGCCCCAGCATTTT | CASSQGGSDVFNQPQHF
TRBJ2-7 | many | 15 | TRBV30 | TRBD2 | TGTGCCTGGAGTGTTGAGACTAGCGGGAGCTACGAGCAGTACTTC | CAWSVETSGSYEQYF
TRBJ1-2 | many | 15 | TRBV28 | - | TGTGCCAGCAGTTTAGCCCCGGGAATGAGCTATGGCTACACCTTC | CASSLAPGMSYGYTF
TRBJ1-2 | few | 14 | TRBV6-1 | TRBD1 | TGTGCCAGCAGTGAAGCGGACAGGTACTATGGCTACACCTTC | CASSEADRYYGYTF
TRBJ2-5 | few | 14 | TRBV3-1 | - | TGTGCCAGCAGCCAAGATATGGGGCAAGAGACCCAGTACTTC | CASSQDMGQETQYF
TRBJ2-7 | few | 14 | TRBV9 | - | TGTGCCAGCAGCGTAGAACGGCAAGGCTACGAGCAGTACTTC | CASSVERQGYEQYF
TRBJ2-3 | - | 12 | TRBV6-1 | - | TGTGCCAGCAGTGAAGTAGGGGCTACGCAGTATTTT | CASSEVGATQYF
TRBJ2-1 | - | 16 | TRBV4-2 | TRBD2 | TGTGCCAGCAGCCAAGTCGAGACTAGCGGGATCTATGAGCAGTTCTTC | CASSQVETSGIYEQFF
TRBJ2-3 | few | 14 | TRBV20-1 | - | TGCAGTGCTAGGGCGGAGTCACCCCGAGATACGCAGTATTTT | CSARAESPRDTQYF
TRBJ1-1 | - | 16 | TRBV6-1 | - | TGTGCCAGCAGTTGGTCCCTAGGGGAGCCCAACACTGAAGCTTTCTTT | CASSWSLGEPNTEAFF
TRBJ2-3 | many | 17 | TRBV12-3/TRBV12-4 | TRBD2 | TGTGCCAGCAGTGGACTAGCGGGAGGGCCGAGAACAGATACGCAGTATTTT | CASSGLAGGPRTDTQYF
TRBJ2-2 | - | 14 | TRBV28 | - | TGTGCCAGCAGTTTCCAGGGCCACACCGGGGAGCTGTTTTTT | CASSFQGHTGELFF
TRBJ1-5 | many | 12 | TRBV12-3/TRBV12-4 | - | TGTGCCAGCTCGCCCGGGTATCAGCCCCAGCATTTT | CASSPGYQPQHF
TRBJ2-7 | - | 17 | TRBV30 | TRBD2 | TGTGCCTGGAGTGTACAAGGACTAGCGGGATTCACCTACGAGCAGTACTTC | CAWSVQGLAGFTYEQYF
TRBJ1-1 | - | 16 | TRBV5-6 | TRBD1 | TGTGCCAGCAGCTTGGACGGGACAGGGGGCTTGGGTGAAGCTTTCTTT | CASSLDGTGGLGEAFF
TRBJ2-1 | - | 17 | TRBV18 | TRBD1 | TGTGCCAGCTCACCACCCTCACAGGGGGCCATATACAATGAGCAGTTCTTC | CASSPPSQGAIYNEQFF
TRBJ1-3 | - | 14 | TRBV28 | - | TGTGCCAGCAGTTTACCAGGTCATGGAAACACCATATATTTT | CASSLPGHGNTIYF
TRBJ1-1 | few | 14 | TRBV5-1 | - | TGCGCCAGCAGCTCAGGGTTCATGAACACTGAAGCTTTCTTT | CASSSGFMNTEAFF
TRBJ2-5 | many | 14 | TRBV11-3 | TRBD1 | TGTGCCAGCAGCTCCGGGACAGGGGCAGAGACCCAGTACTTC | CASSSGTGAETQYF
TRBJ2-5 | - | 14 | TRBV9 | - | TGTGCCAGCAGCGTACAGGTATCCCAAGAGACCCAGTACTTC | CASSVQVSQETQYF
TRBJ2-3 | - | 13 | TRBV7-3 | - | TGTGCCGGCAGCATGGACAGCACAGATACGCAGTATTTT | CAGSMDSTDTQYF
TRBJ1-1 | few | 18 | TRBV5-1 | - | TGCGCCAGCAGCTTCCGGGGGGCAGGGAGGACGTCGCGCACTGAAGCTTTCTTT | CASSFRGAGRTSRTEAFF
TRBJ2-7 | large | 11 | TRBV2 | - | TGTGCCAGCAGTCAGGTTGACGAGCAGTACTTC | CASSQVDEQYF
TRBJ2-6 | few | 17 | TRBV2 | - | TGTGCCAGCAGACAGGGTCTTTGGTACTCTGGGGCCAACGTCCTGACTTTC | CASRQGLWYSGANVLTF
TRBJ2-1 | - | 13 | TRBV9 | TRBD2 | TGTGCCAGCAGCGCCGGACTAGCGGGAGTGCCGTTCTTC | CASSAGLAGVPFF
TRBJ2-3 | - | 16 | TRBV19 | - | TGTGCCAGTAGTATCTCCCTAGCGTCTAGCACAGATACGCAGTATTTT | CASSISLASSTDTQYF
TRBJ1-2 | - | 16 | TRBV3-1 | - | TGTGCCAGCAGCCAAGATAAGTCCAGGGGAGCCTATGGCTACACCTTC | CASSQDKSRGAYGYTF
TRBJ2-5 | - | 18 | TRBV6-2/TRBV6-3 | TRBD2 | TGTGCCAGCAGTTACGTGGCTAGCGGAAACCCGGGGGGAGAGACCCAGTACTTC | CASSYVASGNPGGETQYF
TRBJ2-3 | few | 15 | TRBV9 | - | TGTGCCAGCAGCCCCTCGGGGGCGGTTACAGATACGCAGTATTTT | CASSPSGAVTDTQYF
TRBJ1-1 | many | 13 | TRBV2 | - | TGTGCCAGCACGGCAGGGGCGAACACTGAAGCTTTCTTT | CASTAGANTEAFF
TRBJ2-5 | many | 14 | TRBV3-1 | - | TGTGCCAGCACTTTTAACAGGGGAGGCGAGACCCAGTACTTC | CASTFNRGGETQYF
TRBJ1-5 | - | 13 | TRBV5-1 | - | TGCGCCAGCAGCCCGATGGTGGATCAGCCCCAGCATTTT | CASSPMVDQPQHF
TRBJ2-5 | many | 13 | TRBV10-1 | TRBD2 | TGCGCCAGCAGTAGCGGGAGACGGGAGACCCAGTACTTC | CASSSGRRETQYF
TRBJ2-7 | - | 12 | TRBV14 | - | TGTGCCAGCAGCCAAGGCTTTGGCGAGCAGTACTTC | CASSQGFGEQYF
TRBJ1-1 | - | 17 | TRBV14 | - | TGTGCCAGCAGCCTAAGAGGGGGGAACGCGATGAACACTGAAGCTTTCTTT | CASSLRGGNAMNTEAFF
TRBJ2-7 | few | 15 | TRBV20-1 | TRBD1 | TGCAGTGCTAGAGTACCCGGGACAGGGTCCTACGAGCAGTACTTC | CSARVPGTGSYEQYF
TRBJ2-1 | - | 19 | TRBV20-1 | TRBD2 | TGCAGTGCTAGAGATCCAGTCATTTCCCGGGCTAGCGGGTACAATGAGCAGTTCTTC | CSARDPVISRASGYNEQFF
TRBJ2-7 | - | 15 | TRBV20-1 | TRBD2 | TGCAGTGCTAGAGTGAACGGGAGGGCCTTCGACGAGCAGTACTTC | CSARVNGRAFDEQYF
TRBJ1-2 | many | 13 | TRBV2 | - | TGTGCCAGCAGCGAGTCAGGGAGCTATGGCTACACCTTC | CASSESGSYGYTF
TRBJ1-6 | many | 14 | TRBV7-2 | TRBD1 | TGTGCCAGCAGCGTAGGACAGGTCAATTCACCCCTCCACTTT | CASSVGQVNSPLHF
TRBJ2-3 | many | 16 | TRBV11-2 | - | TGTGCCAGCAGCTTCGGCTTTTCAGGGATCACAGATACGCAGTATTTT | CASSFGFSGITDTQYF
TRBJ2-2 | few | 13 | TRBV7-9 | TRBD2 | TGTGCCAGCGCGGGGGGGATGGCCGGGGAGCTGTTTTTT | CASAGGMAGELFF
TRBJ2-1 | many | 15 | TRBV5-6 | - | TGTGCCAGCAGCCGCCGGGAATACCGCTACAATGAGCAGTTCTTC | CASSRREYRYNEQFF
TRBJ1-6 | - | 15 | TRBV19 | - | TGTGCCAGTAGTCGATCAGGACCTAGAGGGGCTCCCCTCCACTTT | CASSRSGPRGAPLHF